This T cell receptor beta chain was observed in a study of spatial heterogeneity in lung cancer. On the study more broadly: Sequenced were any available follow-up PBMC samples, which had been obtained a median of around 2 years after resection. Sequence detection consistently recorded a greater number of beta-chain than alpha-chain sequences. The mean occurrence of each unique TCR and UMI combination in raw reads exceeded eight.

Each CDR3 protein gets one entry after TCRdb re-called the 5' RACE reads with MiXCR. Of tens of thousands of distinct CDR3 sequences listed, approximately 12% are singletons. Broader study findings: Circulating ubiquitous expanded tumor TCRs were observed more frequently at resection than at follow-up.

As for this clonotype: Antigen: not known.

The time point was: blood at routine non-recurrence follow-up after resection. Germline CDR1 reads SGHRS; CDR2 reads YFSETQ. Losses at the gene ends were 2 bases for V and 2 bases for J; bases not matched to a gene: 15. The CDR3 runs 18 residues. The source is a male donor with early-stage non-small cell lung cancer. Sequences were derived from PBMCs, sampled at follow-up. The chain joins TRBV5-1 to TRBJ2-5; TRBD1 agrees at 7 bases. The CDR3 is CASSFGQEYRQLQETQYF. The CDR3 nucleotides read TGCGCCAGCAGCTTCGGACAGGAATACCGCCAGCTTCAAGAGACCCAGTACTTC.